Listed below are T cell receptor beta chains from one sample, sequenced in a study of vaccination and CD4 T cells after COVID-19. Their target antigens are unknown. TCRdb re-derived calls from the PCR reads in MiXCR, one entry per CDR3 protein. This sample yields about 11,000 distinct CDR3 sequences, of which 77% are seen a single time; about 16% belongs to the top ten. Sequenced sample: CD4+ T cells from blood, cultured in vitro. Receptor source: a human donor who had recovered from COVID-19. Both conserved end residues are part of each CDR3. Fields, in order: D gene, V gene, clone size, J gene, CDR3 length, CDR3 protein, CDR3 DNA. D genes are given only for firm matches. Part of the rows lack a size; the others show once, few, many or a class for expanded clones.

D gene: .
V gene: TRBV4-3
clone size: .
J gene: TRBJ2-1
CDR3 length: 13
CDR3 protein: CASSQRSGVEQFF
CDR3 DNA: TGCGCCAGCAGCCAACGGTCGGGAGTTGAGCAGTTCTTC

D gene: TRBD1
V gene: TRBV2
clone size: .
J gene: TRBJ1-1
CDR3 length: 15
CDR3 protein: CASSERQGQNTEAFF
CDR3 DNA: TGTGCCAGCAGTGAGAGACAGGGGCAAAACACTGAAGCTTTCTTT

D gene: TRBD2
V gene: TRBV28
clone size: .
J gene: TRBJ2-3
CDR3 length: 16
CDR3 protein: CASSFRLLAGGDTQYF
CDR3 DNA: TGTGCCAGCAGTTTTCGTCTACTAGCGGGAGGAGATACGCAGTATTTT

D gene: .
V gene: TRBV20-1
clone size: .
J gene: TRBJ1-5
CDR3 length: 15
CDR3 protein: CSARALAIANQPQHF
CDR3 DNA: TGCAGTGCTAGAGCCCTCGCAATTGCTAATCAGCCCCAGCATTTT

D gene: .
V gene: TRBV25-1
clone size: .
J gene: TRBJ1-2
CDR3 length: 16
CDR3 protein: CASSASFMRFNYGYTF
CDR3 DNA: TGTGCCAGCAGTGCCTCCTTTATGCGGTTTAACTATGGCTACACCTTC

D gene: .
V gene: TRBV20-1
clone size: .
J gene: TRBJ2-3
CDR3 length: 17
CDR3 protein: CSARALSVVAGTDTQYF
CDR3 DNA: TGCAGTGCTAGAGCCTTAAGCGTTGTAGCGGGCACAGATACGCAGTATTTT

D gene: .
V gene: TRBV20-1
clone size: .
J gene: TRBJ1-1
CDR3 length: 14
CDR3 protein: CSASFPTLSAEAFF
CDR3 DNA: TGCAGTGCTAGTTTCCCCACCCTCTCGGCTGAAGCTTTCTTT

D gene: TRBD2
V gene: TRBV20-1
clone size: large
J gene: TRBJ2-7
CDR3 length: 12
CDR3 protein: CSAGTTSYEQYF
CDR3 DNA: TGCAGTGCCGGGACTACCTCCTACGAGCAGTACTTC

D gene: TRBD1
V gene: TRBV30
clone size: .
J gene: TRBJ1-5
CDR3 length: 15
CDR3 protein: CAWSATGQGNQPQHF
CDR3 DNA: TGTGCCTGGAGTGCCACTGGACAGGGCAATCAGCCCCAGCATTTT

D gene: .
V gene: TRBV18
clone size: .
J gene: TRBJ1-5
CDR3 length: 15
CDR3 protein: CASSPEGGRNQPQHF
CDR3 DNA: TGTGCCAGCTCACCAGAGGGGGGGCGCAATCAGCCCCAGCATTTT

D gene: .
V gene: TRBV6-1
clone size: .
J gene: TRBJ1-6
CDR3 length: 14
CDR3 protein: CASNFQGYNSPLHF
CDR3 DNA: TGTGCCAGCAATTTTCAGGGGTATAATTCACCCCTCCACTTT

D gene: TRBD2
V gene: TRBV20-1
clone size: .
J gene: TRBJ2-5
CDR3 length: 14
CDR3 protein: CSAQLAGGWETQYF
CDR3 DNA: TGCAGTGCCCAACTAGCGGGAGGTTGGGAGACCCAGTACTTC

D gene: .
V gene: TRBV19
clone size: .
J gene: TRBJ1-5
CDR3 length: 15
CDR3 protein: CASSTGPYSNQPQHF
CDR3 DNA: TGTGCCAGCTCGACAGGACCTTATAGCAATCAGCCCCAGCATTTT

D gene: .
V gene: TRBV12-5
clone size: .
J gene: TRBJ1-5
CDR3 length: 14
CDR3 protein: CASGQTVQFQPQHF
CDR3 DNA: TGTGCTAGTGGTCAGACAGTACAATTTCAGCCCCAGCATTTT

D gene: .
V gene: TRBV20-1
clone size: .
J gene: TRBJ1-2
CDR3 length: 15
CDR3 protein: CSARRQGGDSGGYTF
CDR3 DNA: TGCAGTGCTAGGCGTCAGGGAGGAGATTCGGGTGGCTACACCTTC

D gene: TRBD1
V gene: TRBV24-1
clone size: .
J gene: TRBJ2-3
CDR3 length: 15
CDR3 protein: CATSDRDRETDTQYF
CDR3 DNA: TGTGCCACCAGTGACCGGGACAGGGAGACAGATACGCAGTATTTT

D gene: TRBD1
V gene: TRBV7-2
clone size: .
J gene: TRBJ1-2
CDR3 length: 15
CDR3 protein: CASSLGQGSRYGYTF
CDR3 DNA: TGTGCCAGCAGCTTAGGACAGGGCTCTAGATATGGCTACACCTTC

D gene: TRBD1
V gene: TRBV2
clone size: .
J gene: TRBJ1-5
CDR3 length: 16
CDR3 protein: CASSEHAGGFNQPQHF
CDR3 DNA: TGTGCCAGCAGTGAACACGCAGGGGGATTCAATCAGCCCCAGCATTTT

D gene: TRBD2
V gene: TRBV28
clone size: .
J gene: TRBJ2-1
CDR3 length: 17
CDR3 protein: CASRDLGTSGRRDEQFF
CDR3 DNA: TGTGCCAGCAGGGACCTCGGGACTAGCGGGAGACGGGATGAGCAGTTCTTC

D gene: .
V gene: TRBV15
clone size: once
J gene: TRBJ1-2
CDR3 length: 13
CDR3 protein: CATTLGGDYGYTF
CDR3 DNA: TGTGCCACTACCCTTGGGGGGGACTATGGCTACACCTTC

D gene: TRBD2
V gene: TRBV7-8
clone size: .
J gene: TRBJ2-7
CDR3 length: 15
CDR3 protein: CASSLRLAGGYEQYF
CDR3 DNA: TGTGCCAGCAGCCTCCGACTAGCGGGAGGGTACGAGCAGTACTTC

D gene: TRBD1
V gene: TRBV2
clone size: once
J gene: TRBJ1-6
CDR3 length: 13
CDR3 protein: CASSVTGDSPLHF
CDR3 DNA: TGTGCCAGCAGCGTGACAGGGGATTCACCCCTCCACTTT

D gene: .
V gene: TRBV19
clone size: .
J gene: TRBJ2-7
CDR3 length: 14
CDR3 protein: CASRESGRGYEQYF
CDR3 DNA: TGTGCCAGTAGGGAAAGTGGACGGGGCTACGAGCAGTACTTC

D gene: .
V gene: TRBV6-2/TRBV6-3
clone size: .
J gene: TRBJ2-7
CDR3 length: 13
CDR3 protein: CASKDQSRNEQYF
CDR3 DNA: TGTGCCAGCAAGGATCAGAGCCGAAACGAGCAGTACTTC

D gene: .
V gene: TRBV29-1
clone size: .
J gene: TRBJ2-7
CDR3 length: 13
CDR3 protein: CSVYDRQSYEQYF
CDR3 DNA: TGCAGCGTCTACGACAGGCAGTCCTACGAGCAGTACTTC

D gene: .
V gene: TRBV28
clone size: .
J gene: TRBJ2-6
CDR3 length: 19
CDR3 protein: CASSGPLRPRVSGANVLTF
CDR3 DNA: TGTGCCAGCAGTGGGCCTCTACGACCTAGGGTCTCTGGGGCCAACGTCCTGACTTTC

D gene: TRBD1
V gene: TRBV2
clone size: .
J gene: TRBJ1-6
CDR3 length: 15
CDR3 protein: CASSERQGAYSPLHF
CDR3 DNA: TGTGCCAGCAGTGAGAGACAGGGGGCTTATTCACCCCTCCACTTT

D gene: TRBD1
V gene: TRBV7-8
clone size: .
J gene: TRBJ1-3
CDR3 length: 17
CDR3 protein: CASSLGTRQGSGNTIYF
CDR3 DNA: TGTGCCAGCAGCTTAGGGACGCGACAGGGGTCTGGAAACACCATATATTTT

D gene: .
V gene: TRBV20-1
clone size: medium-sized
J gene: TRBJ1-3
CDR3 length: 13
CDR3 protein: CSGGYGDGNTIYF
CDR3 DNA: TGCAGTGGAGGGTACGGGGACGGAAACACCATATATTTT

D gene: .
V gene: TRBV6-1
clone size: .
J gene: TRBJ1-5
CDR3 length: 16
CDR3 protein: CASRPGGVYSNQPQHF
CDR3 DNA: TGTGCCAGCAGACCCGGGGGAGTTTATAGCAATCAGCCCCAGCATTTT

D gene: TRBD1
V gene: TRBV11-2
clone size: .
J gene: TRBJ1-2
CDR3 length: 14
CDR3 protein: CASSDRDRGDGYTF
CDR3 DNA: TGTGCCAGCAGCGATAGGGACAGGGGGGATGGCTACACCTTC

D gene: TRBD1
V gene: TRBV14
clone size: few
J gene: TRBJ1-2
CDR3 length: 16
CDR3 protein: CASSQGWGQGKDGYTF
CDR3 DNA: TGTGCCAGCAGCCAAGGTTGGGGACAGGGGAAGGATGGCTACACCTTC

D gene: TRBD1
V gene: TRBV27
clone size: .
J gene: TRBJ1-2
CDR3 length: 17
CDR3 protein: CASSLSRRGTEKYGYTF
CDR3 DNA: TGTGCCAGCAGTTTATCGCGAAGAGGGACAGAGAAGTATGGCTACACCTTC

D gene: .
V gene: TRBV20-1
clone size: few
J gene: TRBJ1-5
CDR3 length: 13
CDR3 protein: CSASSGGNQPQHF
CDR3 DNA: TGCAGTGCTAGTTCCGGGGGCAATCAGCCCCAGCATTTT

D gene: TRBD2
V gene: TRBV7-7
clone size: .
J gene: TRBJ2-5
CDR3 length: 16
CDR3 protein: CASSLAGGGGQETQYF
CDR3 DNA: TGTGCTAGCAGCTTAGCGGGCGGCGGGGGGCAAGAGACCCAGTACTTC

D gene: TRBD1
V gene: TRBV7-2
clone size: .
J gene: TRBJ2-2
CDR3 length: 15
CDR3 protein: CASSIRTGNTGELFF
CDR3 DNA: TGTGCCAGCAGCATTCGGACAGGGAACACCGGGGAGCTGTTTTTT

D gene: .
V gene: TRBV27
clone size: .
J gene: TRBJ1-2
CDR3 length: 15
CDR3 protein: CASSFIPIGLYGYTF
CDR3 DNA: TGTGCCAGCAGTTTCATTCCTATAGGGCTATATGGCTACACCTTC

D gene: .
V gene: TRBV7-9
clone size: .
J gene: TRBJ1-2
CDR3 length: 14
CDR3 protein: CASSQPTQTWGYTF
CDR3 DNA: TGTGCCAGCAGCCAACCAACCCAGACGTGGGGCTACACCTTC

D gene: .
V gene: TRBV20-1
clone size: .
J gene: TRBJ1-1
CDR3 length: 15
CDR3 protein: CSARDYGLGNTEAFF
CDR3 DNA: TGCAGTGCTAGAGATTACGGGTTGGGGAACACTGAAGCTTTCTTT

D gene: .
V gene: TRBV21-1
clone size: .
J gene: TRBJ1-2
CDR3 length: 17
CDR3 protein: CASSPNRMWTANYGYTF
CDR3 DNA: TGTGCCAGCAGCCCAAATAGGATGTGGACAGCTAACTATGGCTACACCTTC

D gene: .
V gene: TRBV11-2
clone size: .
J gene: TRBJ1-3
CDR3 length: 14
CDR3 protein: CASSHRGARDTIYF
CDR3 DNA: TGTGCCAGCAGCCACCGTGGGGCTAGGGACACCATATATTTT

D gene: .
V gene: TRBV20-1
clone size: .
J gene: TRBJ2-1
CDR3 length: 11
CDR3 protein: CSARDLTEQFF
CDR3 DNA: TGCAGTGCTAGAGACCTTACTGAGCAGTTCTTC

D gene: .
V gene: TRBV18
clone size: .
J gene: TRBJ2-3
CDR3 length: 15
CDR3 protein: CASSPTTIGADTQYF
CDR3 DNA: TGTGCCAGCTCACCGACGACAATAGGGGCAGATACGCAGTATTTT

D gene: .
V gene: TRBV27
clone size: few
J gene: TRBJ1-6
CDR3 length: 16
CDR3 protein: CASRTPGGSYNSPLHF
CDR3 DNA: TGTGCCAGCAGAACTCCCGGCGGGTCCTATAATTCACCCCTCCACTTT

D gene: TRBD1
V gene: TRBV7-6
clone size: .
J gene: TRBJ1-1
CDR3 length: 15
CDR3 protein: CASSPILTGGFEAFF
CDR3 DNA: TGTGCCAGCAGCCCTATATTGACAGGGGGCTTTGAAGCTTTCTTT

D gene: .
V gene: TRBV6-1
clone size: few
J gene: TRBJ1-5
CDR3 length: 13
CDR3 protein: CASRNRADQPQHF
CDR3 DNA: TGTGCCAGCAGGAACAGGGCGGATCAGCCCCAGCATTTT

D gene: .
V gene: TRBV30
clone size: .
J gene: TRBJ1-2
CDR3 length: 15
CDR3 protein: CAWSPNRLRVKGYTF
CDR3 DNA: TGTGCCTGGAGTCCAAACCGCCTCAGAGTTAAAGGCTACACCTTC

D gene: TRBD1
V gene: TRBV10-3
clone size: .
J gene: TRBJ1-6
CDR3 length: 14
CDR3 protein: CATGDSSYNSPLHF
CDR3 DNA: TGTGCCACCGGGGACAGCTCCTATAATTCACCCCTCCACTTT

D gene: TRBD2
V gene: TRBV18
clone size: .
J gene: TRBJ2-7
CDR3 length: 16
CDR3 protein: CASSSTGAGENYEQYF
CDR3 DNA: TGTGCCAGCTCCTCTACCGGAGCGGGAGAGAACTACGAGCAGTACTTC

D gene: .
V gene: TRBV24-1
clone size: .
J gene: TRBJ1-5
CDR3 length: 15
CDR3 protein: CATSPTVNSNQPQHF
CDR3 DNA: TGTGCCACCAGTCCCACAGTTAATAGCAATCAGCCCCAGCATTTT

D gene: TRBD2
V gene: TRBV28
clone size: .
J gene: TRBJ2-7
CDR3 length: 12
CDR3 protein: CASSLGGNEQYF
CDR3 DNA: TGTGCCAGCAGTTTGGGAGGGAACGAGCAGTACTTC

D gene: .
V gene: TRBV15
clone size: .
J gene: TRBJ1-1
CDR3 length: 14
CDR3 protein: CATSRAVDNTEAFF
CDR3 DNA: TGTGCCACCAGCCGAGCCGTTGACAACACTGAAGCTTTCTTT

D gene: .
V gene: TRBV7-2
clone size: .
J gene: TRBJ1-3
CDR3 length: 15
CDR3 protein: CASSLVVVEGNTIYF
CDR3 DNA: TGTGCCAGCAGCTTAGTCGTGGTCGAAGGAAACACCATATATTTT

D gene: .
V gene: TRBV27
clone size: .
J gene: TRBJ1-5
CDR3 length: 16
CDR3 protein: CASSSENQRGNQPQHF
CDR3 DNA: TGTGCCAGCAGTTCAGAGAACCAGAGAGGCAATCAGCCCCAGCATTTT

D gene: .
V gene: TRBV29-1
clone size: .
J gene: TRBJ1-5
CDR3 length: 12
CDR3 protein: CSVAGVNQPQHF
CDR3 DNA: TGCAGCGTTGCAGGGGTCAATCAGCCCCAGCATTTT

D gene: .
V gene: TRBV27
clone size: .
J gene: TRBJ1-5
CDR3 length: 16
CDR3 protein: CASSAAGRGKYQPQHF
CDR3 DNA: TGTGCCAGCAGTGCCGCCGGCAGGGGAAAGTATCAGCCCCAGCATTTT

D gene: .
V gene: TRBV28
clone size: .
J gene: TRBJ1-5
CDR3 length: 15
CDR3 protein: CASSEDGALNQPQHF
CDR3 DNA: TGTGCCAGCAGTGAGGACGGAGCCCTCAATCAGCCCCAGCATTTT